This is a list of T cell receptor beta chains from one sample in a study of T cells in Graves' hyperthyroidism and ophthalmopathy. TCRdb reprocessed the multiplex PCR reads via MiXCR and lists one record per CDR3 protein. The sample lists approximately 420,000 distinct CDR3 sequences, 15% occurring once. Sequences were obtained from blood. Receptors originate from a woman in her twenties or thirties with Graves' hyperthyroidism. CDR3s include the opening cysteine and the closing phenylalanine or tryptophan. Fields, in order: V gene, clone size, J gene, D gene, CDR3 protein, CDR3 DNA. A D gene is named only where the DNA matches it firmly. Clone size appears in some rows only: once, few, many, or a class for an expanded clone.

>TRBV28|-|TRBJ2-7|-
CASSPPPSYEQYF
TGTGCCAGCAGCCCTCCCCCCTCCTACGAGCAGTACTTC
>TRBV6-1|few|TRBJ2-2|TRBD2
CASLEGGSTGELFF
TGTGCCAGTCTAGAGGGCGGGAGTACCGGGGAGCTGTTTTTT
>TRBV20-1|-|TRBJ2-5|-
CSARQYGERETQYF
TGCAGTGCTAGACAGTACGGGGAGAGGGAGACCCAGTACTTC
>TRBV28|many|TRBJ2-5|TRBD1
CASSFGRDRGPETQYF
TGTGCCAGCAGTTTCGGTAGGGACAGGGGGCCGGAGACCCAGTACTTC
>TRBV18|few|TRBJ2-7|-
CASSPPGQLYEQYF
TGTGCCAGCTCACCACCCGGACAGCTATACGAGCAGTACTTC
>TRBV2|-|TRBJ2-7|-
CASSDRVSYEQYF
TGTGCCAGCAGTGACAGGGTGTCCTACGAGCAGTACTTC
>TRBV6-5|few|TRBJ2-1|-
CASSYGDNSYNEQFF
TGTGCCAGCAGTTACGGCGATAACTCCTACAATGAGCAGTTCTTC
>TRBV9|few|TRBJ2-2|TRBD1
CASSVAIIDRGGYTGELFF
TGTGCCAGCAGCGTAGCCATTATCGACAGGGGTGGGTACACCGGGGAGCTGTTTTTT
>TRBV5-1|-|TRBJ2-5|TRBD1
CASSSKPGQGAREQYF
TGCGCCAGCAGCTCGAAGCCGGGACAGGGGGCAAGAGAGCAGTACTTC
>TRBV10-1|-|TRBJ2-1|-
CASSDGDKDEQFF
TGCGCCAGCAGTGATGGGGATAAGGATGAGCAGTTCTTC
>TRBV15|few|TRBJ2-3|TRBD2
CATSRLAGVTDTQYF
TGTGCCACCAGTCGACTAGCGGGAGTTACAGATACGCAGTATTTT
>TRBV24-1|many|TRBJ2-5|TRBD1
CATSDADREETQYF
TGTGCCACCAGTGACGCCGACAGGGAAGAGACCCAGTACTTC
>TRBV11-2|many|TRBJ2-7|-
CASSLDPGPVGDEQYF
TGTGCCAGCAGCTTAGATCCCGGGCCCGTAGGCGACGAGCAGTACTTC
>TRBV6-2/TRBV6-3|-|TRBJ1-3|-
CASKSSGNTIYF
TGTGCCAGCAAAAGCTCTGGAAACACCATATATTTT
>TRBV28|many|TRBJ2-3|TRBD1
CASSPPDRVRDPDTQYF
TGTGCCAGCAGTCCCCCGGACAGGGTTCGGGATCCAGATACGCAGTATTTT
>TRBV28|-|TRBJ1-4|-
CASSSMDGNEKLFF
TGTGCCAGCAGTTCAATGGACGGTAATGAAAAACTGTTTTTT
>TRBV2|-|TRBJ2-7|TRBD1
CASSPGQGGREQYF
TGTGCCAGCAGCCCGGGACAGGGAGGCCGCGAGCAGTACTTC
>TRBV6-1|many|TRBJ1-6|-
CASSKQGGNSPLHF
TGTGCCAGCAGCAAACAGGGAGGGAATTCACCCCTCCACTTT
>TRBV20-1|many|TRBJ2-1|-
CSASLGLVGDIYNEQFF
TGCAGTGCTTCCCTTGGGCTAGTTGGGGATATATACAATGAGCAGTTCTTC
>TRBV19|-|TRBJ2-1|TRBD2
CASSIRPKLAGEPNEQFF
TGTGCCAGTAGTATCCGACCGAAACTAGCGGGGGAGCCCAATGAGCAGTTCTTC
>TRBV2|many|TRBJ2-7|TRBD2
CASSEGSGSLDEQYF
TGTGCCAGCAGTGAAGGTAGCGGGAGTTTAGACGAGCAGTACTTC
>TRBV28|-|TRBJ2-7|-
CASGGVKGGSYEQYF
TGTGCCAGCGGCGGGGTAAAAGGGGGCTCCTACGAGCAGTACTTC
>TRBV7-9|-|TRBJ1-2|-
CASSSTEVGDGYTF
TGTGCCAGCAGCTCTACCGAGGTTGGGGATGGCTACACCTTC
>TRBV6-1|few|TRBJ2-7|TRBD2
CASSEAGSGVPSSRYEQYF
TGTGCCAGCAGTGAAGCTGGTAGCGGGGTACCTTCCTCGCGGTACGAGCAGTACTTC
>TRBV28|many|TRBJ2-2|TRBD1
CASSRYGTGGPNTGELFF
TGTGCCAGCAGTCGTTATGGGACAGGGGGCCCGAACACCGGGGAGCTGTTTTTT
>TRBV27|many|TRBJ2-5|TRBD2
CASSLNGLAGPLETQYF
TGTGCCAGCAGTTTAAACGGATTAGCGGGCCCGCTAGAGACCCAGTACTTC
>TRBV6-2/TRBV6-3|-|TRBJ1-6|-
CASKPSHGGKGLQWSLHF
TGTGCCAGCAAGCCCTCCCACGGGGGGAAGGGCCTACAATGGTCCCTCCACTTT
>TRBV3-1|many|TRBJ2-7|TRBD2
CASSQSGLVAYEQYF
TGTGCCAGCAGCCAGTCGGGACTAGTAGCGTACGAGCAGTACTTC
>TRBV2|many|TRBJ1-3|-
CASSADGAGNTIYF
TGTGCCAGCAGTGCCGACGGCGCAGGAAACACCATATATTTT
>TRBV19|few|TRBJ2-7|-
CASSIALGRGEYEQYF
TGTGCCAGTAGTATAGCCCTCGGACGCGGGGAATACGAGCAGTACTTC
>TRBV12-3/TRBV12-4|-|TRBJ1-1|-
CASRFMLGMTEAFF
TGTGCCAGCAGATTCATGCTTGGGATGACTGAAGCTTTCTTT
>TRBV6-5|many|TRBJ2-7|-
CASSYTRPDSGPYEQYF
TGTGCCAGCAGTTACACTAGGCCCGACAGCGGCCCCTACGAGCAGTACTTC
>TRBV28|many|TRBJ2-3|TRBD2
CASSGLEVTDTQYF
TGTGCCAGCAGCGGACTAGAGGTTACAGATACGCAGTATTTT
>TRBV5-4|few|TRBJ2-6|-
CASSLVIGANVLTF
TGTGCCAGCAGCTTAGTGATTGGGGCCAACGTCCTGACTTTC
>TRBV3-1|many|TRBJ1-4|-
CASSHRDNLEKLFF
TGTGCCAGCAGCCACCGGGACAATCTGGAAAAACTGTTTTTT
>TRBV19|few|TRBJ1-1|TRBD1
CASSTLQGVGNTEAFF
TGTGCCAGTAGTACTCTACAGGGGGTGGGGAACACTGAAGCTTTCTTT
>TRBV20-1|many|TRBJ2-1|-
CSAGTPGEGNEQFF
TGCAGTGCCGGGACCCCAGGGGAGGGGAATGAGCAGTTCTTC
>TRBV7-8|few|TRBJ2-6|-
CASSLGNSGANVLTF
TGTGCCAGCAGCTTAGGGAACTCTGGGGCCAACGTCCTGACTTTC
>TRBV6-1|-|TRBJ1-2|TRBD1
CASSLSVGTAYGYTF
TGTGCCAGCAGTTTATCGGTGGGGACAGCCTATGGCTACACCTTC
>TRBV7-9|many|TRBJ2-1|-
CASSQVAFHNEQFF
TGTGCCAGCAGCCAGGTGGCTTTCCACAATGAGCAGTTCTTC
>TRBV6-1|few|TRBJ2-3|-
CASKRDNTDTQYF
TGTGCCAGCAAACGGGATAACACAGATACGCAGTATTTT
>TRBV6-1|few|TRBJ1-1|TRBD1
CASRAGGFTEAFF
TGTGCCAGCAGAGCAGGGGGATTCACTGAAGCTTTCTTT
>TRBV12-3/TRBV12-4|few|TRBJ2-7|TRBD1
CASSLRQGASEQYF
TGTGCCAGCAGCCTCAGACAGGGGGCGTCCGAGCAGTACTTC
>TRBV27|many|TRBJ2-1|TRBD2
CASSAGTSGGYNEQFF
TGTGCCAGCAGTGCCGGGACTAGCGGGGGGTACAATGAGCAGTTCTTC
>TRBV10-1|few|TRBJ2-5|-
CASSQGLALQETQYF
TGCGCCAGCAGTCAAGGCCTAGCGCTCCAAGAGACCCAGTACTTC
>TRBV2|many|TRBJ2-2|-
CASILRAGELFF
TGTGCCAGCATACTTCGAGCCGGGGAGCTGTTTTTT
>TRBV10-1|many|TRBJ1-4|TRBD1
CASRTDRAEKLFF
TGCGCCAGCAGGACGGACAGGGCTGAAAAACTGTTTTTT
>TRBV6-1|few|TRBJ2-6|TRBD1
CASSDRVLSANVLTF
TGTGCCAGCAGCGACAGGGTACTATCGGCCAACGTCCTGACTTTC
>TRBV18|many|TRBJ1-5|-
CASSPRTGRASNQPQHF
TGTGCCAGCTCACCACGTACAGGGAGGGCAAGCAATCAGCCCCAGCATTTT
>TRBV24-1|many|TRBJ2-7|-
CATPPDLTYEQYF
TGTGCCACCCCCCCAGACCTAACCTACGAGCAGTACTTC
>TRBV6-2/TRBV6-3|many|TRBJ2-1|TRBD2
CASSSNLAGSYNEQFF
TGTGCCAGCAGCTCGAACCTAGCGGGATCCTACAATGAGCAGTTCTTC
>TRBV30|many|TRBJ2-1|-
CAWNGGGGEQFF
TGTGCCTGGAACGGGGGAGGGGGTGAGCAGTTCTTC
>TRBV27|many|TRBJ1-5|TRBD1
CASSSLGTGVGQPQHF
TGTGCCAGCAGTTCCCTTGGGACAGGGGTTGGTCAGCCCCAGCATTTT
>TRBV5-1|-|TRBJ1-1|-
CASSPGWGSDTEAFF
TGCGCCAGCAGCCCTGGGTGGGGTTCGGACACTGAAGCTTTCTTT
>TRBV28|many|TRBJ2-7|TRBD1
CASRHHAGTGTYEQYF
TGTGCCAGCAGGCATCACGCGGGGACAGGAACCTACGAGCAGTACTTC
>TRBV30|few|TRBJ2-7|-
CAWSRSGDYEQYF
TGTGCCTGGAGTCGCTCGGGGGACTACGAGCAGTACTTC
>TRBV28|few|TRBJ1-5|TRBD1
CASSPKQGAPVNQPQHF
TGTGCCAGCAGCCCAAAACAGGGGGCGCCGGTCAATCAGCCCCAGCATTTT